This record looks at one T cell receptor (beta chain) sequence and its context. The source of the sample is a study of PD-L1 blockade in urothelial cancer. This sample's time point: pretreatment peripheral blood. The repertoire was sequenced with immunoSEQ multiplex PCR; TCRdb's copy has only in-frame clones and lacks some. Seen here are some 16,000 clones, 89% observed once, and the top ten hold approximately 12%. This clonotype was obtained from a man in his 70s with urothelial cancer. This material consisted of PBMCs, taken around atezolizumab (anti-PD-L1) treatment.

Here the CDR3 DNA reads TGTGCCCTCTATGGGAGGGACTATGGCTACACCTTC. Its translation is CALYGRDYGYTF. The chain links TRBV6-1 to TRBJ1-2, with unresolved D. The CDR3 has 12 residues. With 11 bases removed from V and 3 bases from J, the gap between germline ends came to 13 bases. CDR1 and CDR2 (germline): MNHNS, SASEGT.